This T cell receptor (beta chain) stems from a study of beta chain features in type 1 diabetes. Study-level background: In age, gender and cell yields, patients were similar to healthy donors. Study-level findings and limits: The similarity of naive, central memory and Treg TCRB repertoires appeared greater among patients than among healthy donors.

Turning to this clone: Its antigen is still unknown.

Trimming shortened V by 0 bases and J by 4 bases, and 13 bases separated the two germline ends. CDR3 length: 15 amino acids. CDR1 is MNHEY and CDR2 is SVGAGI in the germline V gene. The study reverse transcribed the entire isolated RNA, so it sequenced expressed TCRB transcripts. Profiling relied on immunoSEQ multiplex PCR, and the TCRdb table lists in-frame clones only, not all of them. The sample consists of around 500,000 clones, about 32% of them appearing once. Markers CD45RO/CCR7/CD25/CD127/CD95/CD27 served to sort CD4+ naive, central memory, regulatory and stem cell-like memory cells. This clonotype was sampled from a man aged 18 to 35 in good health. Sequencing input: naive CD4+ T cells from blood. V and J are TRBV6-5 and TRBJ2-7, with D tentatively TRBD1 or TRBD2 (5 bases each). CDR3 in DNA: TGTGCCAGCAGTTACTCGCCGGGGCGGCGGTACGAGCAGTACTTC. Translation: CASSYSPGRRYEQYF.